A selection of T cell receptor beta chains follows, all from one sample in a study of T cell changes during pregnancy in multiple sclerosis. The table came from immunoSEQ multiplex PCR; TCRdb's copy has only in-frame clones and leaves some out. Seen here are roughly 22,000 clones, around 89% observed once, and the top ten hold over 0.65%. Material: CD4+ T cells from peripheral blood mononuclear cells, obtained in the first trimester of pregnancy. All receptors derive from a female donor in good health, enrolled as a control in a pregnancy study. Both conserved end residues are part of each CDR3. Fields, in order: D gene, CDR3 length, J gene, V gene, clone size, CDR3 protein, CDR3 DNA. D genes are given only for firm matches. A clone size is listed for some rows: how often the clone was seen (once, few, many), or a class if it is expanded.

D gene: TRBD1
CDR3 length: 15
J gene: TRBJ1-6
V gene: TRBV27
clone size: .
CDR3 protein: CASSLQGASNSPLHF
CDR3 DNA: TGTGCCAGCAGTTTACAGGGGGCGAGTAATTCACCCCTCCACTTT

D gene: .
CDR3 length: 16
J gene: TRBJ2-1
V gene: TRBV5-1
clone size: .
CDR3 protein: CASSLATGSSYNEQFF
CDR3 DNA: TGCGCCAGCAGCTTGGCAACCGGGAGCTCCTACAATGAGCAGTTCTTC

D gene: .
CDR3 length: 15
J gene: TRBJ2-6
V gene: TRBV11-3
clone size: .
CDR3 protein: CASSQGDSGANVLTF
CDR3 DNA: TGTGCCAGCAGCCAAGGGGACTCTGGGGCCAACGTCCTGACTTTC

D gene: .
CDR3 length: 10
J gene: TRBJ1-4
V gene: TRBV6-6
clone size: .
CDR3 protein: CASGSEKLFF
CDR3 DNA: TGTGCCAGCGGGAGTGAAAAACTGTTTTTT

D gene: .
CDR3 length: 13
J gene: TRBJ2-1
V gene: TRBV5-1
clone size: .
CDR3 protein: CASSLAPAGEQFF
CDR3 DNA: TGCGCCAGCAGCTTGGCCCCGGCGGGAGAGCAGTTCTTC

D gene: .
CDR3 length: 15
J gene: TRBJ1-4
V gene: TRBV4-1
clone size: .
CDR3 protein: CASSQERQGNEKLFF
CDR3 DNA: TGCGCCAGCAGCCAAGAACGTCAGGGTAATGAAAAACTGTTTTTT

D gene: TRBD1
CDR3 length: 14
J gene: TRBJ1-2
V gene: TRBV9
clone size: .
CDR3 protein: CASSVDAGGYGYTF
CDR3 DNA: TGTGCCAGCAGCGTAGACGCAGGGGGATATGGCTACACCTTC

D gene: .
CDR3 length: 12
J gene: TRBJ1-5
V gene: TRBV7-8
clone size: .
CDR3 protein: CASSLIDQPQHF
CDR3 DNA: TGTGCCAGCAGCTTAATCGATCAGCCCCAGCATTTT

D gene: .
CDR3 length: 15
J gene: TRBJ2-3
V gene: TRBV5-4
clone size: .
CDR3 protein: CASSPPSGYTDTQYF
CDR3 DNA: TGTGCCAGCAGCCCCCCCAGCGGTTACACAGATACGCAGTATTTT

D gene: .
CDR3 length: 15
J gene: TRBJ2-6
V gene: TRBV19
clone size: .
CDR3 protein: CASSIGGPGANVLTF
CDR3 DNA: TGTGCCAGTAGTATAGGGGGGCCTGGGGCCAACGTCCTGACTTTC

D gene: TRBD1
CDR3 length: 15
J gene: TRBJ1-1
V gene: TRBV7-9
clone size: .
CDR3 protein: CASSYSRDRGSEAFF
CDR3 DNA: TGTGCCAGCAGCTACAGTCGGGACAGGGGATCTGAAGCTTTCTTT

D gene: TRBD2
CDR3 length: 15
J gene: TRBJ2-7
V gene: TRBV5-1
clone size: .
CDR3 protein: CASSSARGGLYEQYF
CDR3 DNA: TGCGCCAGCAGCTCCGCCCGCGGGGGTCTATACGAGCAGTACTTC

D gene: TRBD2
CDR3 length: 16
J gene: TRBJ2-1
V gene: TRBV19
clone size: .
CDR3 protein: CASSPVAGTSYNEQFF
CDR3 DNA: TGTGCCAGTAGTCCGGTAGCGGGGACTTCCTACAATGAGCAGTTCTTC

D gene: .
CDR3 length: 17
J gene: TRBJ2-6
V gene: TRBV18
clone size: .
CDR3 protein: CASSPETQRSGANVLTF
CDR3 DNA: TGTGCCAGCTCACCAGAGACGCAGCGCTCTGGGGCCAACGTCCTGACTTTC

D gene: TRBD1
CDR3 length: 16
J gene: TRBJ1-4
V gene: TRBV29-1
clone size: .
CDR3 protein: CSVGKGQGGQHEKLFF
CDR3 DNA: TGCAGCGTTGGAAAGGGACAGGGGGGTCAGCACGAAAAACTGTTTTTT

D gene: TRBD1
CDR3 length: 12
J gene: TRBJ1-6
V gene: TRBV10-3
clone size: .
CDR3 protein: CAIKSGGSPLHF
CDR3 DNA: TGTGCCATCAAGTCAGGGGGCTCACCCCTCCACTTT

D gene: TRBD1
CDR3 length: 17
J gene: TRBJ1-5
V gene: TRBV7-9
clone size: .
CDR3 protein: CASSSDRGLYSNQPQHF
CDR3 DNA: TGTGCCAGCAGCTCCGACAGGGGGCTATATAGCAATCAGCCCCAGCATTTT

D gene: .
CDR3 length: 17
J gene: TRBJ2-6
V gene: TRBV4-2
clone size: few
CDR3 protein: CASSQERSGSGANVLTF
CDR3 DNA: TGTGCCAGCAGCCAAGAAAGGTCGGGCTCTGGGGCCAACGTCCTGACTTTC

D gene: .
CDR3 length: 14
J gene: TRBJ1-2
V gene: TRBV27
clone size: .
CDR3 protein: CATRGLGGGQGYTF
CDR3 DNA: TGTGCCACCAGGGGCCTCGGCGGGGGCCAAGGCTACACCTTC

D gene: .
CDR3 length: 15
J gene: TRBJ1-6
V gene: TRBV5-1
clone size: .
CDR3 protein: CASSFSGAENSPLHF
CDR3 DNA: TGCGCCAGCAGCTTTAGTGGGGCAGAGAATTCACCCCTCCACTTT

D gene: .
CDR3 length: 17
J gene: TRBJ1-5
V gene: TRBV27
clone size: .
CDR3 protein: CASSLFVRGGLVQPQHF
CDR3 DNA: TGTGCCAGCAGTTTATTCGTCCGGGGGGGGCTGGTGCAGCCCCAGCATTTT

D gene: TRBD1
CDR3 length: 11
J gene: TRBJ1-1
V gene: TRBV29-1
clone size: few
CDR3 protein: CSVGDRGEAFF
CDR3 DNA: TGCAGCGTCGGAGACAGGGGCGAAGCTTTCTTT

D gene: .
CDR3 length: 15
J gene: TRBJ2-1
V gene: TRBV5-8
clone size: once
CDR3 protein: CASSLRRDSYNEQFF
CDR3 DNA: TGTGCCAGCAGCTTGAGGAGGGACTCCTACAATGAGCAGTTCTTC

D gene: .
CDR3 length: 15
J gene: TRBJ2-4
V gene: TRBV2
clone size: .
CDR3 protein: CASTSGKDGKNIQYF
CDR3 DNA: TGTGCCAGCACCTCGGGTAAAGATGGCAAAAACATTCAGTACTTC

D gene: .
CDR3 length: 18
J gene: TRBJ2-6
V gene: TRBV11-2
clone size: .
CDR3 protein: CASSLRVSGSSGANVLTF
CDR3 DNA: TGTGCCAGCAGCTTAAGAGTCTCGGGGTCCTCTGGGGCCAACGTCCTGACTTTC

D gene: .
CDR3 length: 13
J gene: TRBJ2-5
V gene: TRBV28
clone size: .
CDR3 protein: CASSFPMGGTQYF
CDR3 DNA: TGTGCCAGCAGTTTCCCCATGGGGGGGACCCAGTACTTC

D gene: TRBD1
CDR3 length: 12
J gene: TRBJ1-1
V gene: TRBV28
clone size: once
CDR3 protein: CASTGDFSEAFF
CDR3 DNA: TGTGCCTCGACAGGGGATTTTTCTGAAGCTTTCTTT

D gene: .
CDR3 length: 12
J gene: TRBJ2-7
V gene: TRBV2
clone size: .
CDR3 protein: CASRRTDYEQYF
CDR3 DNA: TGTGCCAGCAGACGGACAGACTACGAGCAGTACTTC

D gene: .
CDR3 length: 13
J gene: TRBJ2-3
V gene: TRBV9
clone size: .
CDR3 protein: CASSVTSTDTQYF
CDR3 DNA: TGTGCCAGCAGCGTAACTAGCACAGATACGCAGTATTTT

D gene: .
CDR3 length: 17
J gene: TRBJ2-7
V gene: TRBV21-1
clone size: .
CDR3 protein: CASSKGGLGTGADEQYF
CDR3 DNA: TGTGCCAGCAGCAAAGGAGGCCTTGGGACAGGGGCAGACGAGCAGTACTTC

D gene: TRBD1
CDR3 length: 15
J gene: TRBJ1-2
V gene: TRBV11-2
clone size: .
CDR3 protein: CASSPLTGFNYGYTF
CDR3 DNA: TGTGCCAGCAGCCCCTTGACAGGGTTTAACTATGGCTACACCTTC

D gene: .
CDR3 length: 15
J gene: TRBJ2-7
V gene: TRBV21-1
clone size: .
CDR3 protein: CASSKGGLIGYEQYF
CDR3 DNA: TGTGCCAGCAGCAAAGGAGGGCTCATCGGCTACGAGCAGTACTTC

D gene: .
CDR3 length: 18
J gene: TRBJ1-1
V gene: TRBV5-6
clone size: .
CDR3 protein: CASSLVRDTGRVNTEAFF
CDR3 DNA: TGTGCCAGCAGCTTGGTACGGGACACAGGACGGGTGAACACTGAAGCTTTCTTT

D gene: .
CDR3 length: 13
J gene: TRBJ1-1
V gene: TRBV6-5
clone size: .
CDR3 protein: CASNSPGGYEAFF
CDR3 DNA: TGTGCCAGCAACTCTCCGGGGGGCTACGAAGCTTTCTTT

D gene: .
CDR3 length: 14
J gene: TRBJ2-7
V gene: TRBV11-1
clone size: .
CDR3 protein: CASSLSDGAYEQYF
CDR3 DNA: TGTGCCAGCAGCTTATCCGACGGAGCCTACGAGCAGTACTTC

D gene: TRBD2
CDR3 length: 17
J gene: TRBJ2-3
V gene: TRBV7-3
clone size: .
CDR3 protein: CASSTTTSGVFTDTQYF
CDR3 DNA: TGTGCCAGCAGCACAACGACTAGCGGGGTGTTCACAGATACGCAGTATTTT

D gene: .
CDR3 length: 14
J gene: TRBJ2-7
V gene: TRBV9
clone size: once
CDR3 protein: CASSVAPRGYEQYF
CDR3 DNA: TGTGCCAGCAGCGTAGCTCCCCGGGGTTACGAGCAGTACTTC

D gene: TRBD2
CDR3 length: 13
J gene: TRBJ2-5
V gene: TRBV11-2
clone size: once
CDR3 protein: CASSLEASGGPYF
CDR3 DNA: TGTGCCAGCAGCTTAGAAGCTAGCGGGGGCCCGTACTTC

D gene: TRBD2
CDR3 length: 16
J gene: TRBJ2-1
V gene: TRBV5-1
clone size: .
CDR3 protein: CASSLAGRSVYNEQFF
CDR3 DNA: TGCGCCAGCAGCCTAGCGGGGAGGAGCGTGTACAATGAGCAGTTCTTC

D gene: .
CDR3 length: 13
J gene: TRBJ1-5
V gene: TRBV7-9
clone size: .
CDR3 protein: CASRGGIDQPQHF
CDR3 DNA: TGTGCCAGTAGGGGAGGGATTGACCAGCCCCAGCATTTT

D gene: TRBD2
CDR3 length: 15
J gene: TRBJ2-7
V gene: TRBV28
clone size: .
CDR3 protein: CAAHGLAGGDYEQYF
CDR3 DNA: TGTGCCGCTCACGGACTAGCGGGAGGGGACTACGAGCAGTACTTC

D gene: .
CDR3 length: 15
J gene: TRBJ2-3
V gene: TRBV6-4
clone size: once
CDR3 protein: CASSDSGLGTDTQYF
CDR3 DNA: TGTGCCAGCAGTGACTCTGGACTGGGCACAGATACGCAGTATTTT

D gene: TRBD1
CDR3 length: 15
J gene: TRBJ2-2
V gene: TRBV15
clone size: .
CDR3 protein: CATNRGPGNTGELFF
CDR3 DNA: TGTGCCACCAACAGGGGGCCAGGAAACACCGGGGAGCTGTTTTTT

D gene: .
CDR3 length: 12
J gene: TRBJ2-3
V gene: TRBV28
clone size: .
CDR3 protein: CASTDFTDTQYF
CDR3 DNA: TGTGCCAGCACCGACTTCACAGATACGCAGTATTTT

D gene: .
CDR3 length: 12
J gene: TRBJ1-1
V gene: TRBV28
clone size: .
CDR3 protein: CASKDMNTEAFF
CDR3 DNA: TGTGCCAGCAAAGACATGAACACTGAAGCTTTCTTT

D gene: TRBD1
CDR3 length: 16
J gene: TRBJ1-2
V gene: TRBV28
clone size: .
CDR3 protein: CASSLFGQGENYGYTF
CDR3 DNA: TGTGCCAGCAGTTTATTCGGACAGGGGGAAAACTATGGCTACACCTTC

D gene: .
CDR3 length: 14
J gene: TRBJ1-1
V gene: TRBV5-4
clone size: .
CDR3 protein: CASSLSGGGGEAFF
CDR3 DNA: TGTGCCAGCAGCTTGTCCGGGGGGGGTGGTGAAGCTTTCTTT

D gene: .
CDR3 length: 13
J gene: TRBJ1-1
V gene: TRBV5-1
clone size: .
CDR3 protein: CASSLVVDYEAFF
CDR3 DNA: TGCGCCAGCAGCTTGGTGGTCGACTATGAAGCTTTCTTT

D gene: TRBD2
CDR3 length: 17
J gene: TRBJ2-7
V gene: TRBV6-1
clone size: .
CDR3 protein: CASSAGLAGARGYEQYF
CDR3 DNA: TGTGCCAGCAGTGCGGGACTAGCGGGAGCCCGAGGCTACGAGCAGTACTTC

D gene: TRBD2
CDR3 length: 16
J gene: TRBJ2-3
V gene: TRBV5-4
clone size: .
CDR3 protein: CASSPGTSKSTDTQYF
CDR3 DNA: TGTGCCAGCAGCCCCGGGACTAGCAAAAGCACAGATACGCAGTATTTT

D gene: .
CDR3 length: 13
J gene: TRBJ1-5
V gene: TRBV6-1
clone size: few
CDR3 protein: CASSNREGQPQHF
CDR3 DNA: TGTGCCAGCAGTAATCGGGAGGGACAGCCCCAGCATTTT

D gene: TRBD2
CDR3 length: 16
J gene: TRBJ2-7
V gene: TRBV9
clone size: .
CDR3 protein: CASSLGLAGSSYEQYF
CDR3 DNA: TGTGCCAGCAGCCTAGGACTAGCGGGGTCTTCCTACGAGCAGTACTTC

D gene: .
CDR3 length: 15
J gene: TRBJ2-3
V gene: TRBV2
clone size: .
CDR3 protein: CASSGALYRADTQYF
CDR3 DNA: TGTGCCAGCAGTGGGGCCCTCTACAGGGCAGATACGCAGTATTTT

D gene: .
CDR3 length: 14
J gene: TRBJ2-1
V gene: TRBV10-3
clone size: .
CDR3 protein: CAISESTDFNEQFF
CDR3 DNA: TGTGCCATCAGTGAGTCGACAGACTTCAATGAGCAGTTCTTC